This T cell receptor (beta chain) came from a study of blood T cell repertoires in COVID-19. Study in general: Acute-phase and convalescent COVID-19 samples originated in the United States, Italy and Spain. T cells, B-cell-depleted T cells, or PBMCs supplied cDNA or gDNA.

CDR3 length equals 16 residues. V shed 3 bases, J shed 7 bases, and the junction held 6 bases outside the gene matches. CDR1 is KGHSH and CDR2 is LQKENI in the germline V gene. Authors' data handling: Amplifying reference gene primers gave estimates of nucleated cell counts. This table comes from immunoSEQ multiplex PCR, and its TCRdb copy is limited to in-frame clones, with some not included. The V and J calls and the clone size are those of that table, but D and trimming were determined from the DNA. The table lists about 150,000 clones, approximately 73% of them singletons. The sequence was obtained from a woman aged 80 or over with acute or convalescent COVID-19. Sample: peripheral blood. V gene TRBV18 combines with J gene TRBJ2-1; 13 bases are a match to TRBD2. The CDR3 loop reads CASSPGTSGARNEQFF. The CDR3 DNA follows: TGTGCCAGCTCACCGGGGACTAGCGGGGCCAGGAATGAGCAGTTCTTC.